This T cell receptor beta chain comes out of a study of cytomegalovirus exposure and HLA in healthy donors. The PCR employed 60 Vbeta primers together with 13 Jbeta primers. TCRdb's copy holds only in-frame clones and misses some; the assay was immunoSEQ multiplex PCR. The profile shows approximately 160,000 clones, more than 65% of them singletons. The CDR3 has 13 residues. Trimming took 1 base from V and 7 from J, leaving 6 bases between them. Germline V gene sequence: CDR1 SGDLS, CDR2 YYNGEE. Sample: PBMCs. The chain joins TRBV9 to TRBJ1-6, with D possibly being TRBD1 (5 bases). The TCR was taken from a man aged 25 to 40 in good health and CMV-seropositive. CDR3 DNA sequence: TGTGCCAGCAGCGTACAGGGAAATTCACCCCTCCACTTT. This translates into CASSVQGNSPLHF.